Sequencing of this T cell receptor (beta chain) was carried out in a study of T cell responses to AZD1222 COVID-19 vaccine (dated by TCRdb to the early 2020s). Turning to the overall study: AZD1222 recipients given second doses at about 4 weeks or at about 12 weeks were pooled, since spike-specific TCR depth and breadth were not found to differ between the two schedules. Trial participants were enrolled by age into 18-55, 56-69 and 70-plus year subgroups, with roughly 160, 29 and 62 TCR-sequenced participants respectively. A total of about 230 trial participants underwent TCR sequencing, of whom 207 received two doses of AZD1222 and 26 received two doses of the MenACWY control vaccine. Overall study results and their limits: Most participants were white British and females outnumbered males, and the authors suggested that clonal diversity may have been underestimated. Because no day 14 peak-response samples were available, repertoires were characterized only after the peak T cell response. The 56-69-year group was small, and its depth increase did not reach significance, likely because of low power. A significant rise in spike-specific TCR breadth and depth was observed after two AZD1222 doses relative to day 0 and relative to MenACWY recipients. The whole spike protein was spanned by vaccine-associated CD4 TCRs, and dominant responses were seen in regions 160-218 and 743-854. Epitopes outside the regions mutated in the B.1.351 and B.1.1.7 variants were reportedly recognized by nearly half of the unique spike-specific TCRs. Conclusions about previously exposed vaccinees are limited, since just 5 to 7 AZD1222 recipients were seropositive for SARS-CoV-2 at baseline.

The CDR3 regions of human TCRbeta chains were analyzed by immunosequencing. In the paper's pipeline: TCRs in the repertoires were matched against a reference library of SARS-CoV-2-specific TCRs that had been generated with the MIRA antigen-specificity platform. Breadth meant the fraction of unique TCRs that were SARS-CoV-2-associated, whereas depth meant the fraction of total T cells that were SARS-CoV-2-associated. Using the MIRA data, each spike-specific TCR was mapped to the spike region that the TCR reacts to and placed in a CD4 or CD8 class. Log10-transformed breadth and depth values were compared by one-way ANOVA with Sidak's multiple comparisons tests. TCRdb carries this immuneACCESS record with in-frame sequences only. Its versions omit some clonotypes, under half of them owing to an unresolved V gene in the studies checked, with the rest unexplained. For V, J and clone size, that table is used; D and trimming come from the DNA. The sample table holds 95,000 to 150,000 clones, of which 75% to 90% were seen once. The top ten clonotypes cover 3.1% of the sample.

About this clone itself: Its cognate antigen has yet to be identified. No much larger clonotype is one base removed from it; base qualities were not supplied.

This specimen's time point label, per the study, means: baseline before first vaccination. The vaccinee samples were drawn from two UK trials, COV001 and COV002, one of which was a single-blind randomized controlled phase 2/3 trial testing AZD1222 (ChAdOx1 nCoV-19) in healthy adults. For TCRbeta chain sequencing, PBMC samples were collected from trial participants at day 0 and at day 28 after the second dose. The CDR3, from cysteine to phenylalanine, totals 13 residues. Of all the DNA, just the CDR3 is kept, 39 bases in frame from base 1. V drops 3 bases and J drops 9 bases, leaving 15 bases in between. According to the germline V gene (reference sequence), CDR1 reads GTSNPN and CDR2 reads SVGIG.

The chain couples TRBV30 to TRBJ1-5; possibly the D gene is TRBD1, per 6 matching bases. The input for sequencing was peripheral blood, taken on day 0 of AZD1222 vaccination. The receptor comes from an adult in good health. This receptor has the CDR3 CAWSESRGRPQHF. Here is the DNA: TGTGCCTGGAGCGAGAGCAGGGGCCGGCCCCAGCATTTT.